The present entry profiles one T cell receptor (beta chain) with its context. The antigen is unknown. V lost 7 bases to trimming and J lost 4 bases; unmatched junction nucleotides: 8. In germline, CDR1 is MNHNS, CDR2 SASEGT. CDR3 length: 15 amino acids. The repertoire was sequenced with immunoSEQ multiplex PCR; TCRdb's copy has only in-frame clones and lacks some. The sample consists of 30,000 to 40,000 clones, more than 75% of them appearing once. These data are taken from a study of T cells in narcolepsy. Study-wide results and limits: Healthy controls reportedly lacked the autoreactive clonotypes serially found in patients' blood.

Sequencing was done on a sample of memory (CD45RA-) CD4+ T cells from blood. J is TRBJ2-1 and V is TRBV6-1, with 9 bases lining up with TRBD1. This clonotype was obtained from a human donor in good health. The chain's CDR3 is CASKRSDRGYNEQFF. Here the CDR3 DNA reads TGTGCCAGCAAACGTTCAGACAGGGGGTACAATGAGCAGTTCTTC.